This T cell receptor (beta chain) was recovered during a study of T cell responses to AZD1222 COVID-19 vaccine. The trim removed 4 bases at V and 7 bases at J, leaving 8 bases unmatched. Germline CDR1 and CDR2: SGDLS and YYNGEE. CDR3 length: 15 amino acids. Produced via immunoSEQ multiplex PCR; TCRdb's table is partial and in-frame only. The table has around 200,000 clones, just over 85% seen once; the top ten hold about 7.2%. Study-level results: Among those given AZD1222, only 6 or 7 were seropositive at baseline. Females made up more of the donors, who were largely white British, and clonal diversity may have come out too low. Two doses of AZD1222 preceded a rise in Spike-specific TCR breadth and depth.

Worth noting for this clone: Its antigen is undetermined.

The source material was peripheral blood, sampled on day 0 of AZD1222 vaccination. This sequence originates from an adult in good health. The chain employs TRBV9 and TRBJ2-2, with 9 bases lining up with TRBD1. CDR3 amino acids: CASSSRGQGGGELFF. DNA of the CDR3: TGTGCCAGCAGCTCCCGGGGACAGGGAGGCGGGGAGCTGTTTTTT.